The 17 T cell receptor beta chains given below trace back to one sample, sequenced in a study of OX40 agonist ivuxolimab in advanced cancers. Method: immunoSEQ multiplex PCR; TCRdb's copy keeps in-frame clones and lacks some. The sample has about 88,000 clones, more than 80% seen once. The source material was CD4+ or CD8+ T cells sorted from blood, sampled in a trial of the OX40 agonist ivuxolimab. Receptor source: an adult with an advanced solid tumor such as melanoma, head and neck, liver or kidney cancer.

DNA of the CDR3: TGTGCTAGTGGGGTTACGACATCCGGCACTGAAGCTTTCTTT. This gives the protein CASGVTTSGTEAFF. The V gene is TRBV12-5, the J gene TRBJ1-1, with D unresolved. Per germline, CDR1 LGHNT and CDR2 FRNRAP. V was trimmed by 6 bases and J by 4 bases, leaving 15 bases between them. This CDR3 comprises 14 residues.

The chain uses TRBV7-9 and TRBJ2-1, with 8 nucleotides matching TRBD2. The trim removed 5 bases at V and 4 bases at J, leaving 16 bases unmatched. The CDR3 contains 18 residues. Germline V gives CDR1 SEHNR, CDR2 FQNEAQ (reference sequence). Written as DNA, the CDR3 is TGTGCCAGCAGCCCTACACCACCCGGGACTAGGATTTACAATGAGCAGTTCTTC. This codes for CASSPTPPGTRIYNEQFF.

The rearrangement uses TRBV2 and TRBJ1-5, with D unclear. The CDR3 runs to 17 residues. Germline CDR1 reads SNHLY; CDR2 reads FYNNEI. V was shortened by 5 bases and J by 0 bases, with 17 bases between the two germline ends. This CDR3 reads CASSLLSTGYSNQPQHF. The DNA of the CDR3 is TGTGCCAGCAGTTTACTCTCGACGGGGTATAGCAATCAGCCCCAGCATTTT.

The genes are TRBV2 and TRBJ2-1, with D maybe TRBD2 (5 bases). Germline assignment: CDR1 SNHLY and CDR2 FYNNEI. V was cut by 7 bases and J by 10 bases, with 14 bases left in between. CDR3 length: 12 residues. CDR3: CASNYITGEQFF. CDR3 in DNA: TGTGCCAGCAACTATATTACGGGGGAGCAGTTCTTC.

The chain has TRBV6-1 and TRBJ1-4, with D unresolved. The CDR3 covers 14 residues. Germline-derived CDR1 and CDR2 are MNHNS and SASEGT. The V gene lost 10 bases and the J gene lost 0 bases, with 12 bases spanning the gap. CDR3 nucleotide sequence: TGTGCCACCCGAACTGCCGCAACTAATGAAAAACTGTTTTTT. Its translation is CATRTAATNEKLFF.

The CDR3 loop reads CAARGQNYGYTF. The CDR3 nucleotides are TGTGCCGCAAGGGGACAGAACTATGGCTACACCTTC. The chain combines TRBV19 with TRBJ1-2; 7 nucleotides align to TRBD1. V was pared by 11 bases and J by 2 bases, with 5 bases of the junction left unmatched. The CDR3 runs 12 residues. Germline V lookup: CDR1 LNHDA, CDR2 SQIVND (reference sequence).

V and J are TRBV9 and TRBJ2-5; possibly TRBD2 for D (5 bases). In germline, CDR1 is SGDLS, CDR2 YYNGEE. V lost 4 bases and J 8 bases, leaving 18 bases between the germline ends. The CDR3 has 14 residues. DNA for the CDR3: TGTGCCAGCAGCCCCCGACTAACCGCCACCACCCAGTACTTC. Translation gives CASSPRLTATTQYF.

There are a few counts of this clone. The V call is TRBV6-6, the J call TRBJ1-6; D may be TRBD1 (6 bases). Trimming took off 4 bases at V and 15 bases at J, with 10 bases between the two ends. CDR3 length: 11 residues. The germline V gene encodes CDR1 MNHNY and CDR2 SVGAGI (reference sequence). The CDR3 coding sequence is TGTGCCAGCAGTTCCAGGACAGACCTCCACTTT. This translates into CASSSRTDLHF.

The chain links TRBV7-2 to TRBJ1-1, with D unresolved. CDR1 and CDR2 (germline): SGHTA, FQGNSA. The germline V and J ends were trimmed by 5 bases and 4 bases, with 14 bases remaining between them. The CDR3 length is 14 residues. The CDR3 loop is CASSAGPPATEAFF. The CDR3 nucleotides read TGTGCCAGCAGCGCCGGTCCCCCGGCCACTGAAGCTTTCTTT.

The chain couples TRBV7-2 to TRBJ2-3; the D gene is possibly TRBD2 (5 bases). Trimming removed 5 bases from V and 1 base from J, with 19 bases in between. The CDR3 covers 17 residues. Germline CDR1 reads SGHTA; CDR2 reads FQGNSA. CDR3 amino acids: CASSPSRVGGGTDTQYF. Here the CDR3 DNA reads TGTGCCAGCAGCCCCTCGCGGGTGGGTGGGGGCACAGATACGCAGTATTTT.

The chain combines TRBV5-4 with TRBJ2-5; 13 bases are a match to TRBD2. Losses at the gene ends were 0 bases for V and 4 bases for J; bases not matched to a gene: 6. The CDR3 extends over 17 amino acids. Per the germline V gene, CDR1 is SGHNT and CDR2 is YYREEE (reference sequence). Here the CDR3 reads CASSLAVLAGGRETQYF. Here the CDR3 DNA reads TGTGCCAGCAGCTTGGCCGTACTAGCGGGGGGGCGAGAGACCCAGTACTTC.

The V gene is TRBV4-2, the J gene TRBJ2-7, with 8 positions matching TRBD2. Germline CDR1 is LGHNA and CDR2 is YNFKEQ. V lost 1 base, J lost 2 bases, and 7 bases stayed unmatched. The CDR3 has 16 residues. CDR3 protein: CASSQVKAGVPYEQYF. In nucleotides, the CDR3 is TGTGCCAGCAGCCAAGTAAAAGCGGGAGTCCCCTACGAGCAGTACTTC.

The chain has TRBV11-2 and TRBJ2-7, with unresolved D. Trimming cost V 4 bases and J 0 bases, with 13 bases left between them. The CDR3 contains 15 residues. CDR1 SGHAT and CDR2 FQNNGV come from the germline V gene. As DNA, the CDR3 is TGTGCCAGCAGCTCGATCCAGCGAACCTCCTACGAGCAGTACTTC. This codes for CASSSIQRTSYEQYF.

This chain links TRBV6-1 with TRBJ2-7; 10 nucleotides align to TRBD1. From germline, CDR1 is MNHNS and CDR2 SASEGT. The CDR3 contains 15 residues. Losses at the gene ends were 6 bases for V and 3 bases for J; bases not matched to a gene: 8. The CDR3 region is CASRKTGQGHYEQYF. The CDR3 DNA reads TGTGCCAGCAGGAAAACGGGACAGGGGCACTACGAGCAGTACTTC.

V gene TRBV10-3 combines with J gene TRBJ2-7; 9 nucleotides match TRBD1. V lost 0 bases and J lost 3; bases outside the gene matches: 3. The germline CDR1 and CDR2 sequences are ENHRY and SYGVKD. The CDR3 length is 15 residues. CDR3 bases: TGTGCCATCAGTGAGTCGTTGGGACAGGGCTACGAGCAGTACGTC. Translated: CAISESLGQGYEQYV.

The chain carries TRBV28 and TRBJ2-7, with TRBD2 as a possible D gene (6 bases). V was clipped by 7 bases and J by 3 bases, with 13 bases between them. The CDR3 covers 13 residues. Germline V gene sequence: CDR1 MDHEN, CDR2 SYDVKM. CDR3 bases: TGTGCCAGCACCCCGGGGGACCGCTACGAGCAGTACTTC. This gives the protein CASTPGDRYEQYF. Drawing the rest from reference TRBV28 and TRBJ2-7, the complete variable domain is DVKVTQSSRYLVKRTGEKVFLECVQDMDHENMFWYRQDPGLGLRLIYFSYDVKMKEKGDIPEGYSVSREKKERFSLILESASTNQTSMYLCASTPGDRYEQYFGPGTRLTVT.

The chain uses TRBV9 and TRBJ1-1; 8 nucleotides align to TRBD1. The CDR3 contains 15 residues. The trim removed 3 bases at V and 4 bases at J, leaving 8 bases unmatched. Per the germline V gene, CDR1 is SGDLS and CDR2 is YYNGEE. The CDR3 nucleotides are TGTGCCAGCAGCGCAACTGCAGGGGGCGGCACTGAAGCTTTCTTT. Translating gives CASSATAGGGTEAFF.